One T cell receptor (beta chain) is described in this entry. Its antigen remains unidentified. This specimen comes from a study of T cells after yellow fever vaccination. Study information: Preparation of fractions with low cell numbers was performed using SMART-Seq v4 Ultra Low Input. General observations from the study: A limited proportion of clonotypes was detected within both the CD4 and CD8 compartments. The booster saw the reappearance of most primary-vaccination clones (approximately 97% CD4, about 88% CD8).

TCR cDNA, made by 5'RACE template switching, carried an added universal primer site and UMIs. From the 5' RACE reads, TCRdb called clonotypes with MiXCR, one entry per CDR3 protein. The profile covers 300,000 to 350,000 distinct CDR3 sequences, with roughly 4.3% appearing a single time and roughly a fifth taken by the ten largest. This specimen consisted of PBMCs, obtained 15 days after the yellow fever booster vaccination. This clonotype was sampled from a man in his late teens or twenties who received the YFV17D yellow fever vaccine.

In nucleotides, the CDR3 is TGTGCCAGCAGCTCTAGGGGCAATCAGCCCCAGCATTTT. Translating gives CASSSRGNQPQHF. The chain employs TRBV7-3 and TRBJ1-5; D is ambiguous. In germline, CDR1 is SGHTA, CDR2 FQGTGA. V shed 4 bases and J shed 2 bases, with 6 bases lying between them. The length of the CDR3 is 13 residues.